Below, 24 T cell receptor beta chains from the same sample are listed, as sequenced in a study of blood T cells in healthy people across ages. Alongside a J-beta primer mix, a sample-barcoded 5' primer served in a second PCR lasting about 7 to 12 cycles. One entry per CDR3 protein, called by TCRdb with MiXCR from the 5' RACE reads. Here the sample spans 720,000 or so distinct CDR3 sequences, 40% to 45% being singletons. Sequencing used blood. The receptors originated from an elderly man in good health.

This chain uses TRBV15 with TRBJ2-2; no clear D gene. Germline V gene data show CDR1 as LNHNV and CDR2 as YYDKDF (reference sequence). V lost 0 bases and J lost 7, with 15 bases in between. This CDR3 spans 16 amino acids. CDR3 coding DNA: TGTGCCACCAGCAGAGATCCCCTCAGTGTCAGCGGGGAGCTGTTTTTT. Encoded protein: CATSRDPLSVSGELFF. Together with reference TRBV15 and TRBJ2-2, the CDR3 gives the full variable domain: DAMVIQNPRYQVTQFGKPVTLSCSQTLNHNVMYWYQQKSSQAPKLLFHYYDKDFNNEADTPDNFQSRRPNTSFCFLDIRSPGLGDTAMYLCATSRDPLSVSGELFFGEGSRLTVL.

This chain connects TRBV7-2 to TRBJ2-1; TRBD2 agrees at 10 bases. Germline CDR1 reads SGHTA; CDR2 reads FQGNSA. This CDR3 is built from 13 residues. V gave up 1 base and J gave up 9 bases; unmatched junction bases: 0. The chain's CDR3 is CASSLEREGEQFF. DNA of the CDR3: TGTGCCAGCAGCTTAGAGCGGGAGGGTGAGCAGTTCTTC.

The chain is built from TRBV20-1 and TRBJ2-1; 7 bases map to TRBD1. The CDR3 is 15 amino acids. The germline V gene encodes CDR1 DFQATT and CDR2 SNEGSKA (reference sequence). The V gene end was trimmed by 6 bases and the J gene end by 1 base; junction bases not matched to a gene: 9. The CDR3 protein is CSAKTGSLSYNEQFF. Here the CDR3 DNA reads TGCAGTGCCAAGACAGGGTCCCTATCCTACAATGAGCAGTTCTTC.

There are a few counts of this clonotype. The chain combines TRBV7-2 with TRBJ2-1; 10 bases align to TRBD2. V dropped 1 base and J dropped 9; count of bases not matched to a gene: 3. The CDR3 length is 14 residues. Germline loops: CDR1 SGHTA, CDR2 FQGNSA. The DNA for the CDR3 is TGTGCCAGCAGCTTAGGTTCTAGCGGGAGTGAGCAGTTCTTC. This sequence encodes CASSLGSSGSEQFF.

This sequence joins TRBV7-6 and TRBJ2-7; TRBD2 matches at 15 bases. The CDR3 totals 17 residues. Trimming took 5 bases from V and 2 from J; bases not matched to a gene: 7. Germline lookup yields CDR1 SGHVS and CDR2 FNYEAQ. Here the CDR3 reads CASSPGTSGRNPYEQYF. The CDR3 DNA reads TGTGCCAGCAGCCCTGGGACTAGCGGGAGGAACCCCTACGAGCAGTACTTC.

In its sample, this clonotype was seen a few times. The CDR3 protein is CASSQARQAGNLDNEQFF. The CDR3 DNA is TGCGCCAGCAGCCAAGCCCGGCAGGCAGGGAATCTAGACAATGAGCAGTTCTTC. V usage is TRBV4-1 and J usage is TRBJ2-1; D may be TRBD1 (5 bases). Trimming stripped 1 base from V and 5 bases from J, with 21 bases between. The CDR3 runs 18 residues. The germline gives CDR1 MGHRA, CDR2 YSYEKL.

In its sample, this clonotype was seen a few times. The chain links TRBV5-1 to TRBJ1-6; 9 bases are a match to TRBD1. Germline V gene sequence: CDR1 SGHRS, CDR2 YFSETQ. J lost 9 bases, V lost 4 bases, and 5 bases had no gene match. This CDR3 comprises 14 residues. The chain's CDR3 is CASSTDRGGSPLHF. CDR3 DNA sequence: TGCGCCAGCAGCACGGACAGGGGTGGTTCACCCCTCCACTTT.

The chain recombines TRBV27 with TRBJ2-5; 14 positions agree with TRBD2. The germline V gene has CDR1 MNHEY and CDR2 SMNVEV (reference sequence). This CDR3 is 17 amino acids long. V shed 4 bases, J shed 4 bases, and the junction held 8 bases outside the gene matches. CDR3 in DNA: TGTGCCAGCAGTTCGAGGACTAGCGGGGGGTTGGGAGAGACCCAGTACTTC. It is translated as CASSSRTSGGLGETQYF.

V usage is TRBV3-1 and J usage is TRBJ2-7; TRBD2 matches at 16 bases. Unmatched junction bases numbered 11, after V lost 4 bases and J lost 2 bases. The CDR3 consists of 19 residues. Germline CDR1 reads LGHDT; CDR2 reads YNNKEL (reference sequence). The CDR3 protein is CASSPPPSGTSGRAYEQYF. CDR3 bases: TGTGCCAGCAGCCCCCCCCCTTCCGGGACTAGCGGGAGGGCCTACGAGCAGTACTTC.

Only a few counts were recorded for this clonotype. The chain uses TRBV7-3 and TRBJ2-3; 8 bases map to TRBD2. V lost 5 bases and J lost 6; bases outside the gene matches: 4. The length of the CDR3 is 13 residues. CDR1 and CDR2 (germline): SGHTA, FQGTGA. CDR3 nucleotide sequence: TGTGCCAGCAGCAAAAGACTAGCGGATACGCAGTATTTT. Protein product: CASSKRLADTQYF.

The genes are TRBV7-2 and TRBJ2-7, with unresolved D. V lost 3 bases, J lost 7 bases, and 13 bases lay in between. This CDR3 has 13 amino acids. The germline CDR1 and CDR2 sequences are SGHTA and FQGNSA. CDR3 sequence (DNA): TGTGCCAGCAGCTTGTTGGGGTCCCATGAGCAGTACTTC. Its protein is CASSLLGSHEQYF.

Concerning this clonotype: A much larger clone sits a single nucleotide away, making a read error possible. The chain links TRBV11-2 to TRBJ1-6; D is ambiguous. Germline V gives CDR1 SGHAT, CDR2 FQNNGV. V lost 5 bases, J lost 9 bases, and 11 bases lay in between. This CDR3 is 13 amino acids long. As DNA, the CDR3 is TGTGCCAGCAGCACTAGTACTTCTTCACCCCTCCACTTT. This encodes CASSTSTSSPLHF.

As concerns this clonotype: This may arise from a read error, as a much more abundant clone is one base away. The chain joins TRBV21-1 to TRBJ2-6; no check of the table's D call, TRBD1, against the DNA was made. TRBV21-1 is an annotated pseudogene. The length of the CDR3 is 21 residues. The CDR3 protein is CASSKGRVRTGGNSGANVLTF. The CDR3 nucleotides are TGTGCCAGCAGCAAAGGTCGGGTTAGAACAGGGGGTAACTCTGGGGCCAACGTCCTGACTTTC.

The CDR3 loop reads CASSLQQKSTDTQYF. DNA for the CDR3: TGCGCCAGCAGCTTACAACAGAAGAGCACAGATACGCAGTATTTT. The chain carries TRBV5-1 and TRBJ2-3; D unresolved. V dropped 2 bases and J dropped 0 bases, with 10 bases sitting between them. The germline CDR1 and CDR2 sequences are SGHRS and YFSETQ. The CDR3 runs to 15 residues.

J is TRBJ2-3 and V is TRBV24-1, with 8 bases that match TRBD1. Trimming removed 4 bases from V and 2 bases from J; junction bases left unmatched: 4. Germline V gene lookup returns CDR1 KGHDR and CDR2 SFDVKD. This CDR3 region has 15 residues. CDR3 DNA: TGTGCCACCAGTGACGCGACAGGGGCCACAGATACGCAGTATTTT. This translates into CATSDATGATDTQYF.

This clonotype was recorded many times. The chain combines TRBV20-1 with TRBJ2-3; D possibly corresponds to TRBD2 (6 bases). V lost 6 bases and J lost 0, with 19 bases in between. Germline CDR1 and CDR2: DFQATT and SNEGSKA (reference sequence). The CDR3 runs 16 residues. CDR3 in amino acids: CSAKGSRGKSTDTQYF. CDR3 DNA sequence: TGCAGTGCCAAAGGTTCCCGGGGGAAAAGCACAGATACGCAGTATTTT.

The CDR3 coding sequence is TGCAGTGCCTGGACAGACAGGAGGGCAGATACGCAGTATTTT. It encodes CSAWTDRRADTQYF. The chain is built from TRBV20-1 and TRBJ2-3, with D perhaps assigned TRBD1 or TRBD2 (6 bases each). The CDR3 spans 14 residues. The V end was cut by 6 bases, the J end by 4 bases, with 17 bases between. Germline-derived CDR1 and CDR2 are DFQATT and SNEGSKA (reference sequence).

The V call is TRBV5-1, the J call TRBJ2-3, with D perhaps matching TRBD1 (5 bases). Germline CDR1 is SGHRS and CDR2 is YFSETQ. The CDR3 is made up of 14 amino acids. V lost 4 bases and J 4 bases, leaving 13 bases between the germline ends. The CDR3 coding sequence is TGCGCCAGCAGCATCCAGGGCGAGGCAGATACGCAGTATTTT. It yields the protein CASSIQGEADTQYF.

V gene TRBV4-2 combines with J gene TRBJ1-1; perhaps TRBD1 as D (5 bases). Per the germline V gene, CDR1 is LGHNA and CDR2 is YNFKEQ. Trimming pared 2 bases from V and 4 bases from J, leaving 8 bases between. The CDR3 runs 13 residues. CDR3 sequence (DNA): TGTGCCAGCAGCCAATTCGACAGCACTGAAGCTTTCTTT. This translates into CASSQFDSTEAFF.

About this clonotype: A read error may explain this, as a much larger clone is one base away. The rearrangement joins TRBV20-1 to TRBJ1-2, with 9 bases matching TRBD1. The germline gives CDR1 DFQATT, CDR2 SNEGSKA (reference sequence). CDR3 length: 16 amino acids. V gave up 4 bases and J gave up 7 bases; unmatched junction bases: 16. As DNA, the CDR3 is TGCAGTGCTAAGGCGCCCATCCGGGACAGGGCGGGTGGCTACACCTTC. Its translation is CSAKAPIRDRAGGYTF.

This clonotype has only a few counts. This sequence joins TRBV7-9 and TRBJ2-5, with TRBD1 as a possible D gene (5 bases). The V end was cut by 2 bases, the J end by 0 bases, with 13 bases between. The CDR3 has 16 residues. The germline gives CDR1 SEHNR, CDR2 FQNEAQ (reference sequence). CDR3 residues: CASSLYKGQNQETQYF. DNA of the CDR3: TGTGCCAGCAGCTTATATAAGGGGCAGAACCAAGAGACCCAGTACTTC.

This clonotype was recorded a few times. This chain connects TRBV12-3 or TRBV12-4 to TRBJ1-2; possible D gene TRBD1, 6 bases. The CDR3 sequence is 15 residues long. Deletions cut 3 bases from V and 1 base from J, with 12 bases between. DNA for the CDR3: TGTGCCAGCAGTTTGCAGGGGTGGAGTAACTATGGCTACACCTTC. Its translation: CASSLQGWSNYGYTF.

A few counts support this clonotype. The chain uses TRBV3-1 and TRBJ1-6; perhaps TRBD1 as D (5 bases). This CDR3 is 15 amino acids long. Germline lookup yields CDR1 LGHDT and CDR2 YNNKEL (reference sequence). Deletions cut 0 bases from V and 8 bases from J, with 11 bases between. The CDR3 protein is CASSQDQGRDSPLHF. In DNA, the CDR3 is TGTGCCAGCAGCCAAGATCAGGGTCGTGATTCACCCCTCCACTTT.

This clonotype was detected only a few times. The chain carries TRBV5-5 and TRBJ2-2; maybe TRBD1 (6 bases). The CDR3 covers 14 residues. With 4 bases removed from V and 6 bases from J, the gap between germline ends came to 13 bases. The germline gives CDR1 SGHKS, CDR2 YYEKEE (reference sequence). The CDR3 is CASSPGTSPGELFF. The CDR3 coding sequence is TGTGCCAGCAGCCCCGGGACATCCCCCGGGGAGCTGTTTTTT. Supplemented by reference TRBV5-5 and TRBJ2-2, the full variable domain reads DAGVTQSPTHLIKTRGQQVTLRCSPISGHKSVSWYQQVLGQGPQFIFQYYEKEERGRGNFPDRFSARQFPNYSSELNVNALLLGDSALYLCASSPGTSPGELFFGEGSRLTVL.